Listed below are T cell receptor beta chains from one sample, sequenced in a study of shared clonotypes between healthy human individuals. Clones were read by immunoSEQ multiplex PCR, and TCRdb kept only the in-frame ones, dropping some. The sample shows about 2.2 million clones, roughly 95% of them seen only once. Sequences were obtained from naive CD8+ T cells from PBMCs. The origin of the receptors is a man between 18 and 35 years old in good health. Some clones in this sample may be carry-over from other donors' samples. Both conserved end residues are part of each CDR3. A D gene is named only where the DNA matches it firmly. Part of the rows lack a size; the others show once, few, many or a class for expanded clones.

D	size	V	J	DNA	CDR3
TRBD2	-	TRBV7-6	TRBJ2-1	TGTGCCAGCAGCTCCCCCCCGAGTACCAGGCGGGAGCAGTACAATGAGCAGTTCTTC	CASSSPPSTRREQYNEQFF
-	once	TRBV9	TRBJ2-1	TGTGCCAGCAGCGTAGTGGGCGGGACCTACAATGAGCAGTTCTTC	CASSVVGGTYNEQFF
-	-	TRBV9	TRBJ1-1	TGTGCCAGCAGCGTAGTTAATGATGCCACTGAAGCTTTCTTT	CASSVVNDATEAFF
-	-	TRBV9	TRBJ2-2	TGTGCCAGCAGCGTAGCTGGTAACACCGGGGAGCTGTTTTTT	CASSVAGNTGELFF
-	once	TRBV15	TRBJ2-6	TGTGCCACCAGCTCCCCCTTGAGGGCCCACGACTACTCTGGGGCCAACGTCCTGACTTTC	CATSSPLRAHDYSGANVLTF
-	-	TRBV4-2	TRBJ1-1	TGTGCCAGCAGCCAAGGCGTCCCAGGGTTGGGTTCCGGGGGAGCTTTCTTT	CASSQGVPGLGSGGAFF
-	-	TRBV4-2	TRBJ2-5	TGTGCCAGCAGCCAAGAAGAGGGGAGTCGTTTAGAGACCCAGTACTTC	CASSQEEGSRLETQYF
-	-	TRBV27	TRBJ2-5	TGTGCCAGCAGTTTCCTAGGCAGGGGAGAGACCCAGTACTTC	CASSFLGRGETQYF
-	-	TRBV6-1	TRBJ2-1	TGTGCCAGCAGTGAACACGGAGCGCGCTCCTACAATGAGCAGTTCTTC	CASSEHGARSYNEQFF
TRBD1	-	TRBV27	TRBJ1-4	TGTGCCAGCAGTTATTTGCCGGGACAGGGGGCTGTGCACGAAAAACTGTTTTTT	CASSYLPGQGAVHEKLFF
TRBD1	-	TRBV7-2	TRBJ2-1	TGTGCCAGCAGCTCTGCCGGGACAGGGGTTGATGAGCAGTTCTTC	CASSSAGTGVDEQFF
TRBD2	-	TRBV7-9	TRBJ2-3	TGTGCCAGCAGCTACCCCGGCGGGAGGAGCACAGATACGCAGTATTTT	CASSYPGGRSTDTQYF
TRBD1	-	TRBV27	TRBJ2-7	TGTGCCAGCAGTTTGGGGACAGGGAGCAACGAGCAGTACTTC	CASSLGTGSNEQYF
-	-	TRBV6-5	TRBJ1-1	TGTGCCAGCAGTTACAGGGGGGGCCCGAGCGCTGAAGCTTTCTTT	CASSYRGGPSAEAFF
TRBD1	-	TRBV5-1	TRBJ2-1	TGCGCCAGCAGCGAGCTTGGGACAGGGGGAGGAAATGAGCAGTTCTTC	CASSELGTGGGNEQFF
TRBD1	-	TRBV7-8	TRBJ1-4	TGTGCCAGCAGCTTGCCAGGGGGCCTTACTGCAACTAATGAAAAACTGTTTTTT	CASSLPGGLTATNEKLFF
-	once	TRBV7-9	TRBJ1-5	TGTGCCAGCGCCCAGGGCTATCAGCCCCAGCATTTT	CASAQGYQPQHF
-	-	TRBV2	TRBJ2-1	TGTGCCAGCAGTGAAGGCAGCTACAATGAGCAGTTCTTC	CASSEGSYNEQFF
-	-	TRBV28	TRBJ2-7	TGTGCCAGCAGTCCCGCTTTGTTGCGAACCACCTACGAGCAGTACTTC	CASSPALLRTTYEQYF
-	few	TRBV5-1	TRBJ1-1	TGCGCCAGCAGCCCGACCAGGGTTATGAACACTGAAGCTTTCTTT	CASSPTRVMNTEAFF
-	-	TRBV7-6	TRBJ2-3	TGTGCCAGCGCCAACCCCCCCAGCTTCGATGGTACGCAGTATTTT	CASANPPSFDGTQYF
TRBD2	-	TRBV28	TRBJ2-1	TGTGCCAGCAGTTTAGTGTTTAGCGGGCCAAGCGGTGAGCAGTTCTTC	CASSLVFSGPSGEQFF
TRBD1	-	TRBV14	TRBJ1-2	TGTGCCAGCAGCCTTCAGGGGGCGTGGGGCTACACCTTC	CASSLQGAWGYTF
TRBD2	-	TRBV4-1	TRBJ2-7	TGCGCCAGCAGCCCGAGGGTGGGACTAGCGGGGGAAACCTACGAGCAGTACTTC	CASSPRVGLAGETYEQYF
-	-	TRBV4-1	TRBJ1-3	TGCGCCAGCAGCCCGACTGAGGCGCCTGGAAACACCATATATTTT	CASSPTEAPGNTIYF
TRBD1	-	TRBV5-4	TRBJ1-4	TGTGCCAGCAGCACGGGACAGGGTGCAACTAATGAAAAACTGTTTTTT	CASSTGQGATNEKLFF
TRBD2	-	TRBV6-5	TRBJ2-7	TGTGCCAGCAGTTACTCTTCGGGAGGCTCCTACGAGCAGTACTTC	CASSYSSGGSYEQYF
TRBD1	-	TRBV28	TRBJ1-2	TGTGCCAGCAGTCCACCGGGGACAGGGGGCGCCTATGGCTACACCTTC	CASSPPGTGGAYGYTF
TRBD1	-	TRBV2	TRBJ2-7	TGTGCCAGCAGAGACAGGGCTACTACCTACGAGCAGTACTTC	CASRDRATTYEQYF
-	-	TRBV28	TRBJ2-7	TGTGCCAGCAGTCCCGGCCACGAGCAGTACTTC	CASSPGHEQYF
-	-	TRBV5-1	TRBJ2-7	TGCGCCAGCAGTGGGGCGGACTCCTCCTACGAGCAGTACTTC	CASSGADSSYEQYF
TRBD1	-	TRBV27	TRBJ2-7	TGTGCCAGCAGTTTGGGCGGGACAGGGGCCTACGAGCAGTACTTC	CASSLGGTGAYEQYF
-	-	TRBV9	TRBJ1-5	TGTGCCAGCAGCACCGGAGGGTATAGCAATCAGCCCCAGCATTTT	CASSTGGYSNQPQHF
-	-	TRBV7-9	TRBJ2-3	TGTGCCAGCAGCCGGGGGCGGGCTAGCACAGATACGCAGTATTTT	CASSRGRASTDTQYF
TRBD1	-	TRBV7-8	TRBJ1-1	TGTGCCAGCAGCTTACCACCGGGACAGGTGAACACTGAAGCTTTCTTT	CASSLPPGQVNTEAFF
TRBD1	-	TRBV19	TRBJ1-5	TGTGCCACCATCGACAGGGCCACCTCCCTTAGCAATCAGCCCCAGCATTTT	CATIDRATSLSNQPQHF
-	-	TRBV28	TRBJ2-7	TGTGCCAGCAGTTTAAGGGCCGGGAGAGCCTACGAGCAGTACTTC	CASSLRAGRAYEQYF
TRBD1	-	TRBV6-4	TRBJ2-3	TGTGCCAGCAGTGACTCGGGACAGGGGGCAGATACGCAGTATTTT	CASSDSGQGADTQYF
-	-	TRBV28	TRBJ1-5	TGTGCCAGCAGTTTGGACTCAAGCAATCAGCCCCAGCATTTT	CASSLDSSNQPQHF
-	-	TRBV4-1	TRBJ1-2	TGCGCCAGCAGCCAAGAATCCGGGGTGGGCGGCTACACCTTC	CASSQESGVGGYTF
-	-	TRBV7-9	TRBJ2-2	TGTGCCAGTCGCGCGGGCCAAGACACCGGGGAGCTGTTTTTT	CASRAGQDTGELFF
TRBD1	-	TRBV7-6	TRBJ2-7	TGTGCCAGCAGCTCACGGACAGGGCTCACCTACGAGCAGTACTTC	CASSSRTGLTYEQYF
TRBD2	-	TRBV2	TRBJ2-2	TGTGCCAGCAGCCCCGGGCCGGGCGGGAGCCCGACCACCGGGGAGCTGTTTTTT	CASSPGPGGSPTTGELFF
-	-	TRBV7-9	TRBJ2-7	TGTGCCAGCAGCTTAGAGAGAGGAGGTTTAAACGAGCAGTACTTC	CASSLERGGLNEQYF
-	once	TRBV27	TRBJ1-3	TGTGCCAGCAGTCTCTACAGGAGCTCTGGAAACACCATATATTTT	CASSLYRSSGNTIYF
TRBD1	once	TRBV27	TRBJ1-2	TGTGCCAGCAGTTCTAAGCGGTATAGGACAGGGGGTCTGGAATATGGCTACACCTTC	CASSSKRYRTGGLEYGYTF
TRBD2	-	TRBV27	TRBJ2-3	TGTGCCAGCAGTTTGTTCGGGACTAGCGGGAGCGAATGGGCAGATACGCAGTATTTT	CASSLFGTSGSEWADTQYF
-	-	TRBV27	TRBJ2-3	TGTGCCAGCAGTTTTTTACAGAGCGCAGATACGCAGTATTTT	CASSFLQSADTQYF
-	-	TRBV5-5	TRBJ2-7	TGTGCCAGCAGTTCGGGGCCCCTCTACGAGCAGTACTTC	CASSSGPLYEQYF
TRBD2	-	TRBV5-1	TRBJ2-7	TGCGCCAGCAGCTTGGAGCGGGAATCTCTCGTCGAGCAGTACTTC	CASSLERESLVEQYF
TRBD1	-	TRBV28	TRBJ1-2	TGTGCCAGCAGTTCGGGCCGGGACAGGGGGCAAGGGAACTATGGCTACACCTTC	CASSSGRDRGQGNYGYTF
-	-	TRBV9	TRBJ2-1	TGTGCCAGCAGGGGGGGTCCCTCGGGCTCCTACAATGAGCAGTTCTTC	CASRGGPSGSYNEQFF
-	few	TRBV9	TRBJ1-2	TGTGCCAGCAGGGGACAATGGTATGGCTACACCTTC	CASRGQWYGYTF
TRBD1	-	TRBV27	TRBJ2-2	TGTGCCAGCAATTCTGGGACAGGGGGTCTCGGGGAGCTGTTTTTT	CASNSGTGGLGELFF